The T cell receptor beta chain described here comes from a study of blood T cells in healthy people across ages. V lost 4 bases and J lost 7, with 19 bases in between. The CDR3 loop spans 15 amino acids. CDR1 SEHNR and CDR2 FQNEAQ come from the germline V gene (reference sequence). Together with a sample-barcoded 5' primer, a J-beta primer mix was included in a second PCR lasting about 7 to 12 cycles. TCRdb reanalysed the 5' RACE reads using MiXCR and keeps one entry per CDR3 protein. Altogether about 900,000 distinct CDR3 sequences are present, approximately 59% being singletons, with the ten largest covering 28%. This clonotype was seen only once.

The rearrangement links TRBV7-9 to TRBJ2-5, with a possible D match to TRBD1 (6 bases). The receptor was isolated from a young man in good health. Sample: blood. The CDR3 loop is CASSSPTGTRRTQYF. The CDR3 nucleotides are TGTGCCAGCAGCTCCCCGACAGGTACAAGACGGACCCAGTACTTC.